Below are 18 T cell receptor beta chains sequenced from a single sample in a study of CD8 T cells in ankylosing spondylitis. Study-wide points: Within ankylosing spondylitis blood, a TCR beta motif made up of several highly homologous variants appeared to be characteristic.

Which antigens these TCRs recognize remains unknown. TCRdb reprocessed the 5' RACE reads with MiXCR, giving one entry per CDR3 protein. The data contain roughly 440,000 distinct CDR3 sequences, over 15% of them singletons. The source material was blood, either unsorted or a sorted T cell fraction (not recorded which). All receptors derive from a male donor with ankylosing spondylitis.

The V and J genes are TRBV6-2 or TRBV6-3 and TRBJ2-5; D possibly corresponds to TRBD2 (6 bases). There are 16 residues in the CDR3. The germline V gene encodes CDR1 MNHEY and CDR2 SVGEGT. V dropped 4 bases and J dropped 3 bases, with 18 bases sitting between them. The CDR3 here is CASSSHAPGLKETQYF. The DNA for the CDR3 is TGTGCCAGCAGTTCCCACGCCCCCGGACTAAAAGAGACCCAGTACTTC.

This clonotype was observed many times. V is TRBV7-2 and J is TRBJ2-6; D may be TRBD1 (6 bases). This CDR3 region has 15 residues. Per germline, CDR1 SGHTA and CDR2 FQGNSA. The V end lost 2 bases, the J end lost 2 bases, and 7 bases lay between the germline ends. As DNA, the CDR3 is TGTGCCAGCAGCTTACAGGGGACTGGGGCCAACGTCCTGACTTTC. Residues: CASSLQGTGANVLTF.

The chain joins TRBV28 to TRBJ1-2, with 9 bases identical to TRBD1. This CDR3 contains 14 residues. CDR1 and CDR2 (germline): MDHEN, SYDVKM. After removal of 2 bases from V and 8 bases from J, the junction contained 6 bases not matched to a gene. The CDR3 protein is CASSLPQGAGGYTF. The DNA of the CDR3 is TGTGCCAGCAGTTTACCACAGGGGGCGGGCGGCTACACCTTC.

This clonotype came up a few times. Sequence at one end of the junction differs from germline and may be a read error. The chain recombines TRBV20-1 with TRBJ2-7; 9 nucleotides line up with TRBD1. The CDR3 has 17 amino acids. In germline, CDR1 is DFQATT, CDR2 SNEGSKA (reference sequence). DNA for the CDR3: TGCAGTGCCAGAGACTTTATCCCGGGACAGGGATCCTACGAGCAGTACTTC. Translated, it gives CSARDFIPGQGSYEQYF.

This chain links TRBV15 with TRBJ2-1; D is possibly TRBD2 (6 bases). The CDR3 is made up of 16 amino acids. V lost 3 bases, J lost 7 bases, and 19 bases lay in between. Germline V lookup: CDR1 LNHNV, CDR2 YYDKDF (reference sequence). The CDR3 region is CATSSRAPGLGNEQFF. CDR3 nucleotides: TGTGCCACCAGCAGCCGGGCTCCGGGACTCGGGAATGAGCAGTTCTTC.

In its sample, this clonotype was seen a few times. The chain recombines TRBV6-2 or TRBV6-3 with TRBJ2-2, with D perhaps matching TRBD2 (5 bases). The V gene's germline CDR1 is MNHEY and CDR2 SVGEGT. V was clipped by 6 bases and J by 5 bases, with 16 bases between them. The CDR3 has 15 residues. CDR3 nucleotide sequence: TGTGCCAGCAGCCTTCACCGTAGCGTAACCGGGGAGCTGTTTTTT. Protein product: CASSLHRSVTGELFF.

This clonotype was counted between two and nine times. V usage is TRBV20-1 and J usage is TRBJ2-3; the match to TRBD2 covers 13 bases. V was clipped by 6 bases and J by 9 bases; unmatched bases: 9. This CDR3 is 14 amino acids long. Germline CDR1 reads DFQATT; CDR2 reads SNEGSKA (reference sequence). The CDR3 DNA sequence: TGCAGTGCGAACCACGGACTAGCGGGGGACACGCAGTATTTT. This codes for CSANHGLAGDTQYF.

This clonotype was detected only a few times. This chain connects TRBV20-1 to TRBJ2-1; tentative D call: TRBD2 (6 bases). With 3 bases removed from V and 0 bases from J, the gap between germline ends came to 21 bases. The germline V gene encodes CDR1 DFQATT and CDR2 SNEGSKA (reference sequence). The CDR3 extends over 18 amino acids. CDR3 sequence: CSARRGRTPTSSYNEQFF. In DNA form, the CDR3 reads TGCAGTGCTAGGCGGGGCAGAACTCCGACTAGCTCCTACAATGAGCAGTTCTTC.

The J gene is TRBJ1-2, the V gene TRBV5-8; no definite D call. Germline CDR1 is SGHTS and CDR2 is YDEGEE. The CDR3 runs to 12 residues. V was shortened by 2 bases and J by 7 bases, with 9 bases between the two germline ends. CDR3 nucleotides: TGTGCCAGCAGCTTACCGGACCGTGGCTACACCTTC. It codes for CASSLPDRGYTF.

This clonotype was seen ten or more times. The chain is built from TRBV29-1 and TRBJ1-2; tentative D call: TRBD1 (5 bases). The CDR3 is 12 amino acids. Trimming left V 6 bases short and J 7 bases short, with 15 bases between. In germline, CDR1 is SQVTM, CDR2 ANQGSEA. CDR3 in DNA: TGCAGCGTCCAGACGCGGAGGGGTGGCTACACCTTC. This encodes CSVQTRRGGYTF.

V gene TRBV12-3 or TRBV12-4 combines with J gene TRBJ1-2; 11 positions match TRBD1. This CDR3 has 14 amino acids. With V trimmed by 6 bases and J by 7 bases, 7 bases remained unmatched. The CDR3 loop reads CASSPGQGASGYTF. CDR3 nucleotides: TGTGCCAGCAGCCCCGGACAGGGGGCGAGTGGCTACACCTTC.

The table lists this clonotype with a few counts. The chain carries TRBV6-2 or TRBV6-3 and TRBJ2-7, with D uncertain. V lost 2 bases to trimming and J lost 0 bases, with 14 bases between them. Germline values: CDR1 MNHEY, CDR2 SVGEGT. This CDR3 has 16 residues. CDR3 nucleotides: TGTGCCAGCAGTTACCCGAGGACCGTCGCCTCCTACGAGCAGTACTTC. It translates to CASSYPRTVASYEQYF.

The chain employs TRBV20-1 and TRBJ1-5, with D hard to call. The germline V gene encodes CDR1 DFQATT and CDR2 SNEGSKA (reference sequence). Trimming took off 6 bases at V and 0 bases at J, with 21 bases between the two ends. There are 17 residues in the CDR3. The CDR3, as DNA: TGCAGTGCCGAACCCCCCCCCGGAGATTTTAGCAATCAGCCCCAGCATTTT. Translated: CSAEPPPGDFSNQPQHF.

This clonotype has a handful of counts. V is TRBV20-1 and J is TRBJ2-7, with 11 bases lining up with TRBD2. V was clipped by 0 bases and J by 3 bases; unmatched bases: 7. The CDR3 contains 16 residues. CDR1 and CDR2 from the germline V gene are DFQATT and SNEGSKA (reference sequence). The CDR3 nucleotides read TGCAGTGCTAGAGATCGTACTAGCGGGAGTATCTACGAGCAGTACTTC. Protein sequence: CSARDRTSGSIYEQYF.

This clonotype was detected once. This chain connects TRBV9 to TRBJ2-1; TRBD1 aligns across 9 bases. Unmatched junction bases numbered 4, after V lost 3 bases and J lost 0 bases. The length of the CDR3 is 16 residues. Looked up from germline, CDR1 is SGDLS and CDR2 is YYNGEE. The CDR3 sequence: CASSARQGVSYNEQFF. In DNA form, the CDR3 reads TGTGCCAGCAGCGCAAGACAGGGGGTCTCCTACAATGAGCAGTTCTTC.

CDR3 protein: CALRTTNSNNSPLHF. The CDR3 nucleotides read TGTGCGCTAAGAACAACTAATTCTAATAATTCACCCCTCCACTTT. This rearrangement joins TRBV30 to TRBJ1-6; D gene unclear. This CDR3 is 15 amino acids long. From germline, CDR1 is GTSNPN and CDR2 SVGIG (reference sequence).

Only a few counts were recorded for this clonotype. This chain links TRBV25-1 with TRBJ2-1, with 8 nucleotides matching TRBD2. CDR3 length equals 15 residues. The V and J ends lost 2 bases and 4 bases, in that order; junction bases with no gene match: 4. Per germline, CDR1 MGHDK and CDR2 SYGVNS. The CDR3, as DNA: TGTGCCAGCAGTGAAAGAGCGGGGGCATACAATGAGCAGTTCTTC. This codes for CASSERAGAYNEQFF.

This clonotype was seen a single time. The chain has TRBV6-2 or TRBV6-3 and TRBJ2-1, with D possibly matching TRBD2 (6 bases). The V gene's germline CDR1 is MNHEY and CDR2 SVGEGT. The length of the CDR3 is 16 residues. The V end was cut by 6 bases, the J end by 4 bases, with 19 bases between. For the CDR3, the DNA is TGTGCCAGCAGATCCCTTGGCGGGACCCCTTACAATGAGCAGTTCTTC. It yields the protein CASRSLGGTPYNEQFF.